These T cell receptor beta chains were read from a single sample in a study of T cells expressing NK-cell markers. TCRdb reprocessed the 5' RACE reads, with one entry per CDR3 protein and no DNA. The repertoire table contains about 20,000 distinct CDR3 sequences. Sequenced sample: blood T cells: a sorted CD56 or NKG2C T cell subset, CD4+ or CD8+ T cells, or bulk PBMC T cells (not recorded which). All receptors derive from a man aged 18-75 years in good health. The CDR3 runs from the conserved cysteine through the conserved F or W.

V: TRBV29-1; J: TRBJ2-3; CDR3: CSVEPAADTQYF
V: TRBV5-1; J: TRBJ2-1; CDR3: CASSQTGGTDEQFF
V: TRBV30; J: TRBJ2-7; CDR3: CAWSFTGTGAHF
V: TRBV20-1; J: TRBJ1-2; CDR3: CSASKGSGYTF
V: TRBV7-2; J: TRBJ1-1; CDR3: CASIEVGNTEAFF
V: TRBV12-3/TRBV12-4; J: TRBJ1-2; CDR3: CASSSGPRGYTF
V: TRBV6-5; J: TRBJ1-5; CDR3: CASSYGRKQPQHF
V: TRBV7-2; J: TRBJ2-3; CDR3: CASSTLGDNTDTQYF
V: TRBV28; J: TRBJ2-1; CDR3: CASSEVGASSYNEQFF
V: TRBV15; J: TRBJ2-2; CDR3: CATSWGLAGGAGELFF
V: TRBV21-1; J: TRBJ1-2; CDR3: CASSKMGAQGNYGYTF
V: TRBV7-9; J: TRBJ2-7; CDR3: CASESYRGSYEQYF